The clone carrying this T cell receptor beta chain showed up just a few times. Its antigen remains unidentified. Germline assignment: CDR1 LGHNA and CDR2 YNFKEQ. V was pared by 5 bases and J by 0 bases, with 2 bases of the junction left unmatched. The CDR3 extends over 14 amino acids. Extraction of RNA preceded its reverse transcription into cDNA, which served as the sequencing template. Sequenced by immunoSEQ multiplex PCR; TCRdb stores in-frame clones only, minus some. The sample lists 85,000 to 110,000 clones, approximately 52% occurring once. The source of the sample is a study of CD8+ T cells in alopecia areata. Broader study findings: Scalp samples also contribute reads from the resident alphabeta T cells found in normal skin. An increase in clonality over normal scalp was evident in lesional scalp, especially alopecia totalis/universalis.

The chain links TRBV4-2 to TRBJ2-7; TRBD1 agrees at 9 bases. The specimen sequenced was CD4+ T cells sorted from blood. The sequence was obtained from a human donor in good health. In DNA form, the CDR3 reads TGTGCCAGCAGCGGGGGACAGGGCTCCTACGAGCAGTACTTC. This sequence encodes CASSGGQGSYEQYF.